These 5 T cell receptor beta chains share one sample of origin, sequenced in a study of T cells in Graves' hyperthyroidism and ophthalmopathy. RNA transcripts provided the source from which TCR beta CDR3 regions were amplified. The HTBI primer set drove a first-round RT-PCR of the TCR CDR3. TCRdb used MiXCR to reprocess the multiplex PCR reads, holding one entry per CDR3 protein. In the table there are roughly 510,000 distinct CDR3 sequences, around 43% of which are singletons. Sequencing was performed on peripheral blood or thyroid tissue (not recorded which). Receptor source: an adult woman with Graves' disease, either hyperthyroidism or ophthalmopathy (not recorded which).

J is TRBJ2-7 and V is TRBV2; D ambiguous. V dropped 8 bases and J dropped 0 bases, with 2 bases sitting between them. This CDR3 has 10 residues. CDR1 SNHLY and CDR2 FYNNEI come from the germline V gene. The CDR3 sequence is CASASYEQYF. The DNA for the CDR3 is TGTGCCAGCGCCTCCTACGAGCAGTACTTC.

The V gene is TRBV6-5, the J gene TRBJ1-6; a weak D match, TRBD1 (6 bases). Germline assignment: CDR1 MNHEY and CDR2 SVGAGI. CDR3 size: 14 residues. Trimming removed 2 bases at V and 7 bases at J, with 9 bases between. The CDR3 DNA reads as TGTGCCAGCAGTTACGACAGGTTAAATTCACCCCTCCACTTT. It encodes CASSYDRLNSPLHF.

Of note for this clonotype: A much larger clone lies one base from this, so it may be a read error. The chain is built from TRBV4-3 and TRBJ2-5; 12 nucleotides match TRBD2. The CDR3 is made up of 16 amino acids. Germline CDR1 and CDR2: LGHNA and YSLEER. This CDR3 reads CASSRLAGVGQETQHF. The CDR3 bases are TGCGCCAGCAGCCGACTAGCGGGAGTTGGGCAAGAGACCCAGCACTTC.

This sequence joins TRBV29-1 and TRBJ1-1, with D possibly matching TRBD1 (6 bases). Germline CDR1 and CDR2: SQVTM and ANQGSEA. V lost 5 bases and J 4 bases, leaving 17 bases between the germline ends. The CDR3 has 14 residues. The chain's CDR3 is CSVWGEGVSTEAFF. The CDR3 bases are TGCAGCGTTTGGGGAGAGGGGGTGAGCACTGAAGCTTTCTTT. The whole variable domain, filled in from reference TRBV29-1 and TRBJ1-1, reads SAVISQKPSRDICQRGTSLTIQCQVDSQVTMMFWYRQQPGQSLTLIATANQGSEATYESGFVIDKFPISRPNLTFSTLTVSNMSPEDSSIYLCSVWGEGVSTEAFFGQGTRLTVV.

This chain links TRBV7-9 with TRBJ1-6; 8 bases align to TRBD1. The CDR3 is made up of 15 amino acids. J lost 7 bases, V lost 5 bases, and 7 bases had no gene match. Germline CDR1 and CDR2: SEHNR and FQNEAQ (reference sequence). DNA for the CDR3: TGTGCCAGCAGCCTACCGGGACAGGACAATTCACCCCTCCACTTT. It is translated as CASSLPGQDNSPLHF.